This T cell receptor beta chain came from a study of T cells in Graves' hyperthyroidism and ophthalmopathy. Germline assignment: CDR1 MDHEN and CDR2 SYDVKM. V lost 4 bases, J lost 0 bases, and 7 bases lay in between. The CDR3 extends over 13 amino acids. The sample holds many counts of this clonotype. Amplification of TCR beta CDR3 regions was performed using RNA transcripts as template. A first-round RT-PCR of the TCR CDR3 used the HTBI primer set. In TCRdb, the multiplex PCR reads were re-called with MiXCR into one record per CDR3 protein. Of 150,000 to 200,000 distinct CDR3 sequences listed, about 9.4% were seen once; the top ten hold approximately 20%.

Input material: blood. This TCR derives from a woman between 18 and 29 years old with Graves' hyperthyroidism that later progressed to Graves' ophthalmopathy. The chain uses TRBV28 and TRBJ2-7; tentatively, D is TRBD2 (5 bases). The CDR3 DNA reads TGTGCCAGCAGTTCAGACTACTCCTACGAGCAGTACTTC. It is translated as CASSSDYSYEQYF.